Listed below are T cell receptor beta chains from one sample, sequenced in a study of T cell responses to AZD1222 COVID-19 vaccine. The repertoire was sequenced with immunoSEQ multiplex PCR; TCRdb's copy has only in-frame clones and lacks some. The table has around 80,000 clones, approximately 83% seen once. The sample consisted of peripheral blood, taken 28 days after the second AZD1222 dose. All receptors derive from an adult who received the AZD1222 COVID-19 vaccine. CDR3s include the opening cysteine and the closing phenylalanine or tryptophan. D genes are given only for firm matches. Clone size is not always given. Where it is, it says once, few, many or a class for expanded clones.

abundance	d_gene	j_gene	v_gene	CDR3nt	CDR3aa
.	.	TRBJ2-2	TRBV12-5	TGTGCTAGTGGTTTGGTAGGTACAGGGAGGAGGGGGGAGCTGTTTTTT	CASGLVGTGRRGELFF
.	.	TRBJ2-5	TRBV7-9	TGTGCCAGCAGCCCAAAGGGACGTCTCCAAGAGACCCAGTACTTC	CASSPKGRLQETQYF
.	.	TRBJ2-1	TRBV9	TGTGCCAGCAGCCTATTCTCTGGCGGGCGCAATGAGCAGTTCTTC	CASSLFSGGRNEQFF
.	.	TRBJ1-1	TRBV7-8	TGTGCCAGCAGCTTTAGTCGGACTGAAGCTTTCTTT	CASSFSRTEAFF
.	TRBD1	TRBJ1-5	TRBV2	TGTGCCAGCAGGTGGGACAGTAACTATCAGCCCCAGCATTTT	CASRWDSNYQPQHF
.	TRBD1	TRBJ1-2	TRBV7-2	TGTGCCAGCAGCTCCCAGACAGGGATCCCCTATGGCTACACCTTC	CASSSQTGIPYGYTF
.	.	TRBJ1-5	TRBV19	TGTGCCACCGGGGACCCGGGTAATCAGCCCCAGCATTTT	CATGDPGNQPQHF
.	TRBD1	TRBJ2-3	TRBV12-3/TRBV12-4	TGTGCCAGCCAGGGGGCGAAACCAGATACGCAGTATTTT	CASQGAKPDTQYF
.	.	TRBJ1-1	TRBV2	TGTGCCAGCAGTATCCGGGGGGGCATAATGAACACTGAAGCTTTCTTT	CASSIRGGIMNTEAFF
.	TRBD1	TRBJ2-5	TRBV28	TGTGCCAGCAGTTTTTCCGGGACAGGGTGGTTCGGGACCCAGTACTTC	CASSFSGTGWFGTQYF
.	TRBD2	TRBJ2-4	TRBV19	TGTGCCAGTACCAATAGCGGGAGTGCCAAAAACATTCAGTACTTC	CASTNSGSAKNIQYF
.	TRBD1	TRBJ2-1	TRBV5-4	TGTGCCAGCAGCTTGGACCGGGACAGTCCGTTCTTC	CASSLDRDSPFF
once	TRBD2	TRBJ2-5	TRBV7-9	TGTGCCAGCAGCTTAGATCTGGCGGGAGGGCAAGAGACCCAGTACTTC	CASSLDLAGGQETQYF
.	TRBD1	TRBJ2-5	TRBV5-1	TGCGCCAGCAGCTTGGGTCCGACAGGGTCGGGTCAAGAGACCCAGTACTTC	CASSLGPTGSGQETQYF
.	.	TRBJ1-1	TRBV4-1	TGCGCCAGCAGCCAAGACCCCGGTCCGCGGAACACTGAAGCTTTCTTT	CASSQDPGPRNTEAFF
.	.	TRBJ2-5	TRBV5-4	TGTGCCAGCAGCTTGGGGCCCCTGGGTCAAGAGACCCAGTACTTC	CASSLGPLGQETQYF
.	.	TRBJ2-1	TRBV5-1	TGCGCCAGCAGCTTGGCCGGGTACCACAATGAGCAGTTCTTC	CASSLAGYHNEQFF
few	.	TRBJ2-7	TRBV9	TGTGCCAGCAGCGTAGGAGGTAGGGCCCAATACGAGCAGTACTTC	CASSVGGRAQYEQYF
.	TRBD1	TRBJ2-1	TRBV6-5	TGTGCCAGCAGTCGGGACAGGGGTTACAATGAGCAGTTCTTC	CASSRDRGYNEQFF
.	.	TRBJ1-1	TRBV19	TGTGCCAGTAGTATAGGTTTAGGGAACACTGAAGCTTTCTTT	CASSIGLGNTEAFF
.	TRBD1	TRBJ2-2	TRBV28	TGTGCCAGCAGTAGGCACTTCACGGGACAGGCCAACACCGGGGAGCTGTTTTTT	CASSRHFTGQANTGELFF
.	TRBD1	TRBJ2-1	TRBV5-1	TGCGCCAGCAGCTTCTCAACCGGGACAGGGATCGATGAGCAGTTCTTC	CASSFSTGTGIDEQFF
.	.	TRBJ1-3	TRBV9	TGTGCCAGCAGCGTTACAGGGACTGGAAACACCATATATTTT	CASSVTGTGNTIYF
few	.	TRBJ2-1	TRBV5-1	TGCGCCAGCAGCTACGGGGACTCCTCGGGCGATGAGCAGTTCTTC	CASSYGDSSGDEQFF
.	.	TRBJ2-1	TRBV24-1	TGTGCCACCAGCAGAAAACTCGACAGCCTAAATGAGCAGTTCTTC	CATSRKLDSLNEQFF
.	TRBD1	TRBJ1-2	TRBV6-5	TGTGCCAGCACCTCGACAGGGTCTGGTGGCTATGGCTACACCTTC	CASTSTGSGGYGYTF
.	.	TRBJ2-1	TRBV20-1	TGCAGTGGGTCGTCCTACAATGAGCAGTTCTTC	CSGSSYNEQFF
.	TRBD1	TRBJ2-7	TRBV19	TGTGCCTCCCGACCGGGACAGATGGGGGAGCAGTACTTC	CASRPGQMGEQYF
.	.	TRBJ1-2	TRBV7-2	TGTGCCAGCAGCCCTCAGACGGAGAACTATGGCTACACCTTC	CASSPQTENYGYTF